This T cell receptor (beta chain) derives from a study of control samples from healthy donors and cancer patients. Only in-frame clones appear in the TCRdb table, and some are missing; sequencing was by immunoSEQ multiplex PCR. The sample lists about 160,000 clones, over 85% occurring once. The CDR3 contains 13 residues. Germline loops: CDR1 MGHRA, CDR2 YSYEKL. V was cut by 4 bases and J by 5 bases, with 8 bases left in between. This receptor was taken from a woman aged 40 to 50 in good health. The chain joins TRBV4-1 to TRBJ2-2; D is unresolved. Material for sequencing was blood. The CDR3 sequence: CASSPEGTGELFF. The CDR3 DNA follows: TGCGCCAGCAGCCCGGAAGGGACCGGGGAGCTGTTTTTT.